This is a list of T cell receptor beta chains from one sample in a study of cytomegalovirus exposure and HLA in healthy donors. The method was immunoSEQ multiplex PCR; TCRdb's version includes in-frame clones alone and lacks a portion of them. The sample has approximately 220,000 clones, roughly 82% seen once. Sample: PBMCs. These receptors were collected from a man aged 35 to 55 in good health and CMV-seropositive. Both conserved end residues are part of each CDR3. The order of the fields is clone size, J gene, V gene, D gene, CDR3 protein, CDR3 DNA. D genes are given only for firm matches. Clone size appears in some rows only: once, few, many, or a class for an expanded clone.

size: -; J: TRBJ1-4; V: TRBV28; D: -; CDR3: CASIGGPIVGLNEKLFF; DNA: TGTGCCAGCATCGGCGGTCCCATAGTAGGCTTGAATGAAAAACTGTTTTTT
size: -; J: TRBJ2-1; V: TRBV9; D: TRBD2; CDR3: CASSPRGGTSNEQFF; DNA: TGTGCCAGCAGCCCGAGAGGGGGGACTAGCAATGAGCAGTTCTTC
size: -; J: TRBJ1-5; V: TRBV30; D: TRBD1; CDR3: CAWSVVGGYNQPQHF; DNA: TGTGCCTGGAGTGTTGTAGGGGGCTACAATCAGCCCCAGCATTTT
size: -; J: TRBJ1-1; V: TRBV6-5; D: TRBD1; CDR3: CASSPDRVRTEAFF; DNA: TGTGCCAGCAGCCCCGACAGGGTGAGGACTGAAGCTTTCTTT
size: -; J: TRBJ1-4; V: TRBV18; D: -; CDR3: CASSPVGHWDEKLFF; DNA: TGTGCCAGCTCACCAGTAGGACACTGGGATGAAAAACTGTTTTTT
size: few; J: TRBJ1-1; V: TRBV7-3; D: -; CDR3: CASSLQENTEAFF; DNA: TGTGCCAGCAGCTTACAGGAGAACACTGAAGCTTTCTTT
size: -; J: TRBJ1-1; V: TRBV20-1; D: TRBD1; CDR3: CRAGGASEAFF; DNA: TGCAGAGCAGGGGGCGCTTCTGAAGCTTTCTTT
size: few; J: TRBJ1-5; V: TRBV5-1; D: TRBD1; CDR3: CASSPGQGYNQPQHF; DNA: TGCGCCAGCAGCCCTGGACAGGGGTACAATCAGCCCCAGCATTTT
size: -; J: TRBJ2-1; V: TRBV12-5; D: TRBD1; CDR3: CASGFYPDRGLYNEQFF; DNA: TGTGCTAGTGGTTTTTATCCCGACAGGGGCCTCTACAATGAGCAGTTCTTC
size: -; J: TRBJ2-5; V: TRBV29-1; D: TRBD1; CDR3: CSVEGQGQETQYF; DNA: TGCAGCGTTGAGGGACAGGGGCAAGAGACCCAGTACTTC
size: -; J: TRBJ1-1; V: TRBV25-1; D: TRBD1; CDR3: CASENRGGTEAFF; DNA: TGTGCCAGCGAAAACAGGGGTGGCACTGAAGCTTTCTTT
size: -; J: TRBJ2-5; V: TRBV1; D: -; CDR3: CTSSQTPKGGTHQETQYF; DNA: TGCACCAGCAGCCAAACGCCCAAGGGGGGGACGCACCAAGAGACCCAGTACTTC
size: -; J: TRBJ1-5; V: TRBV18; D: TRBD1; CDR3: CASSWDRGINQPQHF; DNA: TGTGCCAGCTCATGGGACAGGGGGATCAATCAGCCCCAGCATTTT
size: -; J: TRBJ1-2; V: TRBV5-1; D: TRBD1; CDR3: CASSADRGADTF; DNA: TGCGCCAGCAGCGCTGACAGGGGGGCGGACACCTTC
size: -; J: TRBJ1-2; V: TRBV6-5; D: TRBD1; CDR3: CASSYLTGTNYGYTF; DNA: TGTGCCAGCAGTTACTTGACAGGGACTAACTATGGCTACACCTTC
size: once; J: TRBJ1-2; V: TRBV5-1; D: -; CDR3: CASSLQGHDGYGYTF; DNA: TGCGCCAGCAGCCTACAGGGTCACGATGGGTATGGCTACACCTTC
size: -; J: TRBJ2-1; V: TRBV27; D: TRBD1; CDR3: CASRRQGRNYNEQFF; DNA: TGTGCCAGCAGAAGACAGGGCAGGAATTACAATGAGCAGTTCTTC
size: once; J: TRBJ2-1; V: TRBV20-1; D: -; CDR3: CSAWTVEQFF; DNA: TGCAGTGCATGGACAGTAGAGCAGTTCTTC
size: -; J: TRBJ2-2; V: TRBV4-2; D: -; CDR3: CASSQLAGRPNTGELFF; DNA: TGTGCCAGCAGCCAACTTGCGGGACGACCGAACACCGGGGAGCTGTTTTTT
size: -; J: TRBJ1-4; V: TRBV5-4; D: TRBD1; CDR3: CASSLWTGGRTNEKLFF; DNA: TGTGCCAGCAGCTTGTGGACAGGGGGCAGAACTAATGAAAAACTGTTTTTT
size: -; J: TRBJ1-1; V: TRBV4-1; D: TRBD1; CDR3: CASSPGPLQGATEAFF; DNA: TGCGCCAGCAGCCCGGGACCTTTACAGGGGGCGACTGAAGCTTTCTTT
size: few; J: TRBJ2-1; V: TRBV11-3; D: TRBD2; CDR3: CASSPLAGGPNEQFF; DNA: TGTGCCAGCAGCCCACTAGCGGGAGGGCCCAATGAGCAGTTCTTC
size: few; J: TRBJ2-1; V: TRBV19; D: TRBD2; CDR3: CASSIGTSGTTYNEQFF; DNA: TGTGCCAGTAGTATAGGGACTAGCGGGACCACCTACAATGAGCAGTTCTTC
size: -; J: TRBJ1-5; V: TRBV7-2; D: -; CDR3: CASSLAVRQPQHF; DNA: TGTGCCAGCAGCTTAGCGGTGCGACAGCCCCAGCATTTT
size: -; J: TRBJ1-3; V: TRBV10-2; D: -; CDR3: CASSPTGGAFSGNTIYF; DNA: TGCGCCAGCAGTCCTACGGGAGGGGCATTCTCTGGAAACACCATATATTTT
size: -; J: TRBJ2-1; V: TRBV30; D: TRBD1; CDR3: CAWTGGTYNEQFF; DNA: TGTGCCTGGACAGGGGGAACCTACAATGAGCAGTTCTTC
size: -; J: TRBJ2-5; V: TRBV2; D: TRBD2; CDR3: CASSESSGDWQYF; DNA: TGTGCCAGCAGTGAAAGTAGCGGGGATTGGCAGTACTTC
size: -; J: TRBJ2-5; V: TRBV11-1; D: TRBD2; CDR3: CASSLATSGFQETQYF; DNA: TGTGCCAGCAGCTTAGCGACTAGCGGATTTCAAGAGACCCAGTACTTC